This T cell receptor beta chain was documented in a study of T cell repertoires in cytomegalovirus infection (dated by TCRdb to between 2019 and 2020). Regarding the research as a whole: Because public TCR beta signatures pointed to carriage of CMV infection together with the matching HLA type, the HLA type of each donor mattered for the analysis. What the research found in general, with its limitations: In both this cohort and an independent roughly 400-donor cohort, the cumulative frequency of public TCR beta family members distinguished carriers of CMV infection plus the relevant HLA type. The ex vivo response was dominated by HLA-C-restricted CMV-specific TCR beta clonotypes, which also provided the single most frequent clonotype in two of eight donors.

Notes on this clonotype: Its antigen is still unknown. Base quality data are lacking; no much larger clone is found one base away.

From cysteine to phenylalanine, the CDR3 is 15 amino acids long. The read is trimmed to its CDR3 DNA, 45 bases read in frame from base 1. Reading the germline V gene (reference sequence) gives CDR1 DFQATT and CDR2 SNEGSKA. Trimming removed 6 bases from V and 3 bases from J, leaving 21 bases between the germline ends. Data came from an Illumina HiSeq 1500. Through fastp at Q25 and MiXCR, TCRdb rebuilt clones from the public reads, retaining in-frame beta chains. Rows merge per CDR3 protein into single entries with the most common DNA and genes. Here the sample has 210,000 or so distinct CDR3 sequences; roughly 6.5% occur a single time. The top ten clonotypes cover roughly 6.5% of the sample.

The chain links TRBV20-1 with TRBJ2-7; the D gene is perhaps TRBD1 or TRBD2, as each covers 5 bases. This TCR derives from a human donor in good health (CMV status not recorded). Some clones in this sample may be carry-over from other donors' samples. Sequencing was done on a sample of PBMCs. The DNA sequence reads TGCAGTGCGAATCCTCGGGGCTACGAGAACTACGAGCAGTACTTC. It codes for CSANPRGYENYEQYF.